The next 27 T cell receptor beta chains were all read from a single sample in a study of response to subunit inactivated influenza vaccine. Each CDR3 protein is one row after TCRdb ran MiXCR on the RT-PCR reads. Found here are about 650,000 distinct CDR3 sequences, 15% to 17% of them singletons; the top ten hold 9.5% to 13%. Sequenced material: PBMCs from blood, taken about 12 days after vaccination. Receptors were obtained from a man between 45 and 60 years old who received an inactivated influenza vaccine.

This clonotype was seen a handful of times. This chain connects TRBV7-6 to TRBJ2-5; D possibly corresponds to TRBD1 (6 bases). Trimming cost V 5 bases and J 5 bases, with 18 bases left between them. CDR1 SGHVS and CDR2 FNYEAQ come from the germline V gene. The CDR3 runs to 15 residues. In nucleotides, the CDR3 is TGTGCCAGCAGCCTGATCGGGACATCTGATGAGACCCAGTACTTC. This encodes CASSLIGTSDETQYF.

This clonotype was picked up many times. The chain is built from TRBV30 and TRBJ1-5; the D gene is possibly TRBD1 (6 bases). Trimming removed 0 bases at V and 2 bases at J, with 17 bases between. Germline CDR1 reads GTSNPN; CDR2 reads SVGIG (reference sequence). The CDR3 contains 17 residues. Here the CDR3 reads CAWSVGRTARGNQPQHF. The DNA for the CDR3 is TGTGCCTGGAGTGTAGGCCGGACAGCCCGGGGCAATCAGCCCCAGCATTTT.

CDR3 residues: CSANGQRQFF. The CDR3 DNA follows: TGCAGTGCTAACGGACAGAGGCAGTTCTTC. The chain combines TRBV20-1 with TRBJ2-1; the D gene is possibly TRBD1 (6 bases). The germline gives CDR1 DFQATT, CDR2 SNEGSKA (reference sequence). This CDR3 has 10 residues. V was clipped by 4 bases and J by 12 bases, with 10 bases between them.

V and J are TRBV7-9 and TRBJ1-1; D not certain. The CDR3 sequence is 12 residues long. Per the germline V gene, CDR1 is SEHNR and CDR2 is FQNEAQ (reference sequence). V was shortened by 3 bases and J by 5 bases, with 7 bases between the two germline ends. CDR3 protein: CASSFMATEAFF. The CDR3 nucleotides read TGTGCCAGCAGCTTCATGGCTACTGAAGCTTTCTTT.

This clonotype was seen only a few times. The chain recombines TRBV29-1 with TRBJ1-1, with 7 bases lining up with TRBD1. The CDR3 is made up of 16 amino acids. Germline V CDR1 and CDR2: SQVTM, ANQGSEA. The junction had 10 bases not matched to a gene; V was cut back by 2 bases and J by 1 base. This CDR3 is CSVERVRGSPNTEAFF. The CDR3 nucleotides are TGCAGCGTTGAAAGGGTCAGGGGGTCACCGAACACTGAAGCTTTCTTT.

This clonotype was observed at least ten times. The chain recombines TRBV5-1 with TRBJ2-2; the D is unclear. From germline, CDR1 is SGHRS and CDR2 YFSETQ. V was clipped by 0 bases and J by 4 bases, with 7 bases between them. This CDR3 is built from 14 residues. The CDR3 DNA sequence: TGCGCCAGCAGCTTGGAATTAGTCACCGGGGAGCTGTTTTTT. This gives the protein CASSLELVTGELFF. Supplemented by reference TRBV5-1 and TRBJ2-2, the full variable domain reads KAGVTQTPRYLIKTRGQQVTLSCSPISGHRSVSWYQQTPGQGLQFLFEYFSETQRNKGNFPGRFSGRQFSNSRSEMNVSTLELGDSALYLCASSLELVTGELFFGEGSRLTVL.

This sequence joins TRBV5-6 and TRBJ1-1, with D uncertain. V was cut by 2 bases and J by 0 bases, with 8 bases left in between. The length of the CDR3 is 14 residues. Germline V gives CDR1 SGHDT, CDR2 YYEEEE. Here the CDR3 DNA reads TGTGCCAGCAGCTTTTTGGGCATGAACACTGAAGCTTTCTTT. Encoded protein: CASSFLGMNTEAFF.

This clonotype turned up a few times. V gene TRBV12-3 or TRBV12-4 combines with J gene TRBJ1-1, with D unclear. The CDR3 sequence is 13 residues long. Trimming removed 6 bases at V and 4 bases at J, with 12 bases between. The CDR3 region is CASRLGSGTEAFF. CDR3 sequence (DNA): TGTGCCAGCAGGTTGGGTTCGGGCACTGAAGCTTTCTTT.

The chain carries TRBV4-3 and TRBJ2-5; D is tentatively TRBD1 or TRBD2 (5 bases each). The CDR3 spans 14 residues. V lost 4 bases to trimming and J lost 2 bases, with 11 bases between them. CDR1 LGHNA and CDR2 YSLEER come from the germline V gene. The DNA of the CDR3 is TGCGCCAGCAGCCGGAACGGGGCACAAGAGACCCAGTACTTC. Protein: CASSRNGAQETQYF.

The gene calls are TRBV18 and TRBJ2-3, with TRBD2 as a possible D gene (6 bases). The ends were cut back, 3 bases at V and 6 bases at J, with 13 bases in the middle. Germline V gene data show CDR1 as KGHSH and CDR2 as LQKENI. CDR3 size: 14 residues. The CDR3 is CASSPNTRGDTQYF. CDR3 DNA sequence: TGTGCCAGCTCACCTAACACCCGGGGGGATACGCAGTATTTT.

A few counts support this clonotype. The genes are TRBV6-1 and TRBJ1-2, with a possible D match to TRBD1 (5 bases). V was pared by 10 bases and J by 3 bases, with 15 bases between. The V gene's germline CDR1 is MNHNS and CDR2 SASEGT. This CDR3 comprises 13 residues. The DNA of the CDR3 is TGTGCCACCGCCAGGGCGGATCACTATGGCTACACCTTC. It is translated as CATARADHYGYTF.

In its sample, this clonotype was seen a few times. V gene TRBV4-1 combines with J gene TRBJ1-1, with D perhaps TRBD1 (5 bases). Germline-derived CDR1 and CDR2 are MGHRA and YSYEKL. V was clipped by 4 bases and J by 3 bases, with 12 bases between them. This CDR3 has 14 residues. The CDR3 DNA follows: TGCGCCAGCAGCCGCACAAGGGGCGACACTGAAGCTTTCTTT. Amino acids: CASSRTRGDTEAFF.

Written as DNA, the CDR3 is TGCAGTGCTACCACGGGGGAACCTACTGAGACCCAGTACTTC. It translates to CSATTGEPTETQYF. The chain employs TRBV20-1 and TRBJ2-5; TRBD2 might be the D (6 bases). The CDR3 consists of 14 residues. V was clipped by 4 bases and J by 5 bases, with 17 bases between them. The germline gives CDR1 DFQATT, CDR2 SNEGSKA (reference sequence).

The V gene is TRBV15, the J gene TRBJ2-7; 12 bases fit TRBD2. CDR1 LNHNV and CDR2 YYDKDF come from the germline V gene (reference sequence). The V and J ends lost 2 bases and 2 bases, in that order; junction bases with no gene match: 7. The CDR3 extends over 17 amino acids. CDR3 in amino acids: CATSRSLLAGGPYEQYF. In DNA, the CDR3 is TGTGCCACCAGCAGATCACTCCTAGCGGGGGGGCCCTACGAGCAGTACTTC.

The chain combines TRBV10-3 with TRBJ2-3; TRBD1 is a possible D gene (5 bases). This CDR3 comprises 14 residues. CDR1 ENHRY and CDR2 SYGVKD come from the germline V gene. V was clipped by 3 bases and J by 2 bases, with 9 bases between them. DNA of the CDR3: TGTGCCATCAGTGATTGGACAATCACAGATACGCAGTATTTT. Translation gives CAISDWTITDTQYF.

This chain connects TRBV12-3 or TRBV12-4 to TRBJ1-2; perhaps TRBD1 as D (6 bases). CDR3 length equals 14 residues. Trimming removed 7 bases from V and 5 bases from J, with 17 bases in between. The CDR3 coding sequence is TGTGCCAGCACCCTCCGGGGGCAGTCTTATGGCTACACCTTC. Encoded protein: CASTLRGQSYGYTF.

This clonotype was picked up many times. This sequence joins TRBV11-2 and TRBJ2-3; tentatively, D is TRBD2 (5 bases). CDR1 is SGHAT, CDR2 FQNNGV, per germline. The ends were cut back, 1 base at V and 6 bases at J, with 14 bases in the middle. The CDR3 has 15 amino acids. In DNA form, the CDR3 reads TGTGCCAGCAGCTTAGTAGTTCGGGGTTGGGATACGCAGTATTTT. It specifies CASSLVVRGWDTQYF.

This clonotype showed up many times. The chain carries TRBV12-3 or TRBV12-4 and TRBJ2-2, with a possible D match to TRBD2 (6 bases). Trimming left V 4 bases short and J 7 bases short, with 16 bases between. The CDR3 is made up of 15 amino acids. The CDR3 protein is CASSSRKGGDGELFF. For the CDR3, the DNA is TGTGCCAGCAGTTCTAGAAAAGGCGGGGACGGGGAGCTGTTTTTT.

A few counts support this clonotype. This chain links TRBV19 with TRBJ1-4, with unresolved D. The V end was cut by 1 base, the J end by 4 bases, with 7 bases between. This CDR3 is 14 amino acids long. CDR1 LNHDA and CDR2 SQIVND come from the germline V gene (reference sequence). CDR3 sequence reads: CASSIAAINEKLFF. CDR3 in DNA: TGTGCCAGTAGTATAGCAGCGATTAATGAAAAACTGTTTTTT.

This clonotype was detected a few times. The J gene is TRBJ1-6, the V gene TRBV5-1; D ambiguous. V was shortened by 0 bases and J by 9 bases, with 10 bases between the two germline ends. Germline values: CDR1 SGHRS, CDR2 YFSETQ. The CDR3 is 14 residues long. CDR3 loop: CASSLGQEASPLHF. The CDR3 nucleotides read TGCGCCAGCAGCTTGGGTCAGGAGGCTTCACCCCTCCACTTT.

The chain joins TRBV7-2 to TRBJ2-5, with D possibly being TRBD1 (5 bases). The V and J ends lost 5 bases and 5 bases respectively, with 15 bases between them. Looked up from germline, CDR1 is SGHTA and CDR2 is FQGNSA. The CDR3 has 14 residues. The CDR3 nucleotides are TGTGCCAGCAGCCCAGGGTATGGGAACGAGACCCAGTACTTC. Translating gives CASSPGYGNETQYF. The full variable domain, rest sourced from reference TRBV7-2 and TRBJ2-5, is GAGVSQSPSNKVTEKGKDVELRCDPISGHTALYWYRQSLGQGLEFLIYFQGNSAPDKSGLPSDRFSAERTGGSVSTLTIQRTQQEDSAVYLCASSPGYGNETQYFGPGTRLLVL.

This clonotype was observed a few times. V usage is TRBV6-2 or TRBV6-3 and J usage is TRBJ2-1; TRBD2 aligns across 10 bases. Germline V lookup: CDR1 MNHEY, CDR2 SVGEGT. This CDR3 is built from 15 residues. Germline trimming cut 6 bases from V and 3 bases from J; bases unmatched to any gene: 5. In DNA form, the CDR3 reads TGTGCCAGCAGATTTAGCGGGGGGTACTACAATGAGCAGTTCTTC. Its translation: CASRFSGGYYNEQFF.

The table lists this clonotype with many counts. The chain carries TRBV20-1 and TRBJ2-2; no clear D. V lost 4 bases to trimming and J lost 1 base, with 10 bases between them. The CDR3 totals 14 residues. The germline gives CDR1 DFQATT, CDR2 SNEGSKA (reference sequence). CDR3: CSAKGPLNTGELFF. The DNA for the CDR3 is TGCAGTGCTAAAGGGCCCTTGAACACCGGGGAGCTGTTTTTT.

V gene TRBV9 combines with J gene TRBJ2-5; D call uncertain. CDR1 is SGDLS and CDR2 is YYNGEE in the germline V gene. This CDR3 is built from 13 residues. V lost 2 bases, J lost 4 bases, and 9 bases lay in between. Written as DNA, the CDR3 is TGTGCCAGCAGCGTTGGGCTGTTAGAGACCCAGTACTTC. This sequence encodes CASSVGLLETQYF.

The rearrangement links TRBV15 to TRBJ2-7, with 7 bases matching TRBD1. CDR1 is LNHNV and CDR2 is YYDKDF in the germline V gene (reference sequence). The CDR3 covers 14 residues. J was trimmed by 5 bases and V by 4 bases; bases with no gene match: 8. CDR3 bases: TGTGCCACCAGCAAAGACGACAGGGTGGACGAGCAGTACTTC. This translates into CATSKDDRVDEQYF.

Only a few counts were recorded for this clonotype. The chain carries TRBV20-1 and TRBJ2-1; 8 nucleotides agree with TRBD2. V lost 0 bases, J lost 6 bases, and 4 bases stayed unmatched. This CDR3 is 14 amino acids long. In germline, CDR1 is DFQATT, CDR2 SNEGSKA (reference sequence). The CDR3 is CSARDGTSSNEQFF. The CDR3 region has the DNA TGCAGTGCTAGAGATGGGACTAGTAGCAATGAGCAGTTCTTC.

V usage is TRBV7-2 and J usage is TRBJ2-2; D is undetermined. Germline V lookup: CDR1 SGHTA, CDR2 FQGNSA. Trimming stripped 3 bases from V and 6 bases from J, with 11 bases between. The CDR3 length is 14 residues. The CDR3 region is CASSFDMKAGELFF. The CDR3 DNA reads as TGTGCCAGCAGCTTCGACATGAAGGCCGGGGAGCTGTTTTTT.